These 25 T cell receptor beta chains came from one sample sequenced in a study of T cell changes during pregnancy in multiple sclerosis. Libraries were prepared by immunoSEQ multiplex PCR; TCRdb keeps only in-frame clonotypes and omits some of them. The table includes more than 80,000 clones, about 89% detected once. The sequenced sample was peripheral blood, obtained before pregnancy. Receptors originate from a female donor with multiple sclerosis, enrolled in a pregnancy study.

V gene TRBV19 combines with J gene TRBJ2-1; TRBD2 is a possible D gene (6 bases). Germline V gene lookup returns CDR1 LNHDA and CDR2 SQIVND (reference sequence). Between the trimmed V and J ends, which lost 3 bases and 4 bases, there was a span of 16 bases. The CDR3 length is 16 residues. CDR3 coding DNA: TGTGCCAGTAGTATTGGCACGGGAGTATCATACAATGAGCAGTTCTTC. Amino acid sequence: CASSIGTGVSYNEQFF. Together with reference TRBV19 and TRBJ2-1, the CDR3 gives the full variable domain: DGGITQSPKYLFRKEGQNVTLSCEQNLNHDAMYWYRQDPGQGLRLIYYSQIVNDFQKGDIAEGYSVSREKKESFPLTVTSAQKNPTAFYLCASSIGTGVSYNEQFFGPGTRLTVL.

The rearrangement joins TRBV6-6 to TRBJ1-3; 9 nucleotides match TRBD1. This CDR3 is 15 amino acids long. CDR1 MNHNY and CDR2 SVGAGI come from the germline V gene (reference sequence). With 4 bases clipped from V and 0 bases from J, the junction kept 1 base outside the gene matches. Here the CDR3 DNA reads TGTGCCAGCAGTTCGGGACAGGGCTCTGGAAACACCATATATTTT. Its protein is CASSSGQGSGNTIYF.

V gene TRBV6-1 combines with J gene TRBJ2-1; 12 bases fit TRBD2. The CDR3 length is 15 residues. The V gene end was trimmed by 5 bases and the J gene end by 5 bases; junction bases not matched to a gene: 4. Germline V CDR1 and CDR2: MNHNS, SASEGT. The CDR3 nucleotides are TGTGCCAGCAGTAAACTAGCGGGGGGCCACAATGAGCAGTTCTTC. Translation gives CASSKLAGGHNEQFF.

V gene TRBV6-1 combines with J gene TRBJ2-7, with 9 bases identical to TRBD1. This CDR3 spans 18 amino acids. V was pared by 0 bases and J by 3 bases, with 12 bases of the junction left unmatched. CDR1 and CDR2 from the germline V gene are MNHNS and SASEGT. For the CDR3, the DNA is TGTGCCAGCAGTGAAGCTCTTGTTTTAGGGACAGGGTACTACGAGCAGTACTTC. It codes for CASSEALVLGTGYYEQYF.

The chain uses TRBV5-1 and TRBJ1-1, with 10 bases matching TRBD1. Germline CDR1 is SGHRS and CDR2 is YFSETQ. V lost 4 bases to trimming and J lost 3 bases; unmatched junction nucleotides: 15. The CDR3 has 18 residues. CDR3 in amino acids: CASSQKPTGGRDYTEAFF. CDR3 DNA: TGCGCCAGCAGCCAAAAACCGACAGGGGGCCGAGACTACACTGAAGCTTTCTTT.

The chain recombines TRBV30 with TRBJ2-1, with 8 bases identical to TRBD1. This CDR3 has 16 amino acids. Germline-derived CDR1 and CDR2 are GTSNPN and SVGIG (reference sequence). V lost 1 base and J lost 7; bases outside the gene matches: 12. The CDR3 region is CAWSGVGTGVPNEQFF. The CDR3 bases are TGTGCCTGGAGTGGGGTCGGGACAGGAGTCCCTAATGAGCAGTTCTTC.

The chain combines TRBV13 with TRBJ2-5; 8 bases map to TRBD1. Germline-derived CDR1 and CDR2 are PRHDT and FYEKMQ (reference sequence). J gave up 8 bases and V 4 bases, and 6 bases lay outside the gene matches. The CDR3 is made up of 13 amino acids. This CDR3 reads CASSSGTGLTQYF. The CDR3 region has the DNA TGTGCCAGCAGCTCCGGGACAGGACTAACCCAGTACTTC.

The chain employs TRBV7-2 and TRBJ1-5; perhaps TRBD1 as D (5 bases). Germline-derived CDR1 and CDR2 are SGHTA and FQGNSA. The CDR3 consists of 15 residues. Between the trimmed V and J ends, which lost 4 bases and 0 bases, there was a span of 10 bases. The CDR3 loop reads CASSYDRNSNQPQHF. The CDR3 nucleotides read TGTGCCAGCAGCTATGACAGAAATAGCAATCAGCCCCAGCATTTT.

This rearrangement joins TRBV2 to TRBJ2-7, with D possibly being TRBD1 (6 bases). The ends were cut back, 7 bases at V and 2 bases at J, with 9 bases in the middle. Germline CDR1 is SNHLY and CDR2 is FYNNEI. The length of the CDR3 is 12 residues. In DNA, the CDR3 is TGTGCCAGCACAAGGGACACCTACGAGCAGTACTTC. Residues: CASTRDTYEQYF.

The chain couples TRBV30 to TRBJ2-7, with 11 positions matching TRBD1. The CDR3 totals 15 residues. Germline V lookup: CDR1 GTSNPN, CDR2 SVGIG (reference sequence). The V gene end was trimmed by 4 bases and the J gene end by 3 bases; junction bases not matched to a gene: 8. The CDR3 loop is CAWTGTGGSLYEQYF. The CDR3 nucleotides read TGTGCCTGGACCGGGACAGGGGGATCCCTCTACGAGCAGTACTTC.

The J gene is TRBJ2-1, the V gene TRBV19; 7 positions match TRBD2. Germline trimming cut 5 bases from V and 0 bases from J; bases unmatched to any gene: 10. The CDR3 covers 17 residues. Germline V gene data show CDR1 as LNHDA and CDR2 as SQIVND (reference sequence). This CDR3 reads CASSSLRRTSSYNEQFF. The CDR3 coding sequence is TGTGCCAGTAGTTCCCTCCGGCGGACTAGCTCCTACAATGAGCAGTTCTTC.

V is TRBV20-1 and J is TRBJ2-2; D might be TRBD2 (5 bases). The CDR3 loop spans 11 amino acids. Germline CDR1 and CDR2: DFQATT and SNEGSKA (reference sequence). Deletions cut 7 bases from V and 6 bases from J, with 9 bases between. CDR3 DNA sequence: TGCAGTGGCCGAGGGCCCGGGGAGCTGTTTTTT. Translated: CSGRGPGELFF.

The V call is TRBV6-5, the J call TRBJ1-1; D is uncertain. Looked up from germline, CDR1 is MNHEY and CDR2 is SVGAGI. This CDR3 has 14 amino acids. Trimming shortened V by 0 bases and J by 4 bases, and 9 bases separated the two germline ends. The CDR3 region is CASSYSEGFTEAFF. CDR3 DNA sequence: TGTGCCAGCAGTTACTCTGAGGGTTTCACTGAAGCTTTCTTT.

The rearrangement uses TRBV5-6 and TRBJ2-1; 8 nucleotides line up with TRBD2. This CDR3 comprises 18 residues. The ends lost 4 bases at V and 0 bases at J; junction bases unmatched: 12. The germline CDR1 and CDR2 sequences are SGHDT and YYEEEE. CDR3 nucleotides: TGTGCCAGCAGCCCGGGACTAGTGGCCCTGAGCTCCTACAATGAGCAGTTCTTC. This codes for CASSPGLVALSSYNEQFF.

The V call is TRBV6-1, the J call TRBJ1-5; a weak D match, TRBD1 (5 bases). CDR1 and CDR2 from the germline V gene are MNHNS and SASEGT. The CDR3 spans 12 residues. The ends were cut back, 8 bases at V and 4 bases at J, with 9 bases in the middle. The CDR3 region is CASRQSNQPQHF. The CDR3 nucleotides are TGTGCCAGCCGACAGAGTAATCAGCCCCAGCATTTT.

This clone was seen once. This chain uses TRBV7-2 with TRBJ2-7, with a weak D call TRBD2 (7 bases). Germline CDR1 and CDR2: SGHTA and FQGNSA. The CDR3 has 14 amino acids. The germline V and J ends were trimmed by 7 bases and 6 bases, with 19 bases remaining between them. CDR3 DNA sequence: TGTGCCAGCACCCCTCTGGGAGGGGGGCGCGAGCAGTACTTC. Its protein is CASTPLGGGREQYF.

The V call is TRBV30, the J call TRBJ2-5, with TRBD2 as a possible D gene (5 bases). Germline-derived CDR1 and CDR2 are GTSNPN and SVGIG (reference sequence). The CDR3 has 12 amino acids. The V gene lost 0 bases and the J gene lost 5 bases, with 7 bases spanning the gap. DNA for the CDR3: TGTGCCTGGAGTGTACGCGGGGAGACCCAGTACTTC. Translating gives CAWSVRGETQYF.

V and J are TRBV7-2 and TRBJ2-3; 7 nucleotides align to TRBD2. Unmatched junction bases numbered 6, after V lost 4 bases and J lost 8 bases. This CDR3 contains 13 residues. CDR1 is SGHTA and CDR2 is FQGNSA in the germline V gene. CDR3 amino acids: CASSSSGGGTQYF. CDR3 bases: TGTGCCAGCAGCTCCTCGGGGGGTGGTACGCAGTATTTT. The variable domain in full, completed from reference TRBV7-2 and TRBJ2-3, reads GAGVSQSPSNKVTEKGKDVELRCDPISGHTALYWYRQSLGQGLEFLIYFQGNSAPDKSGLPSDRFSAERTGGSVSTLTIQRTQQEDSAVYLCASSSSGGGTQYFGPGTRLTVL.

The rearrangement joins TRBV5-1 to TRBJ2-3; D possibly corresponds to TRBD1 (6 bases). Trimming removed 0 bases at V and 4 bases at J, with 12 bases between. There are 15 residues in the CDR3. The V gene's germline CDR1 is SGHRS and CDR2 YFSETQ. The CDR3 DNA sequence: TGCGCCAGCAGCTTGGAACAGGGCTGGGCAGATACGCAGTATTTT. Translated: CASSLEQGWADTQYF.

To note about this clone: Germline and junction disagree at one end, which may indicate a read error. The V and J genes are TRBV27 and TRBJ1-1; the match to TRBD1 covers 8 bases. CDR1 and CDR2 (germline): MNHEY, SMNVEV (reference sequence). This CDR3 is 16 amino acids long. The CDR3 sequence: CASSLYSGGRNTEAFF. CDR3 DNA sequence: TGTGCCAGCAGCTTATACTCAGGGGGCCGAAACACTGAAGCTTTCTTT.

This clone has a handful of counts. V usage is TRBV6-1 and J usage is TRBJ2-7, with D possibly matching TRBD1 (5 bases). CDR1 is MNHNS and CDR2 is SASEGT in the germline V gene. This CDR3 spans 12 amino acids. Trimming left V 8 bases short and J 4 bases short, with 12 bases between. CDR3 in DNA: TGTGCCAGCCGAACAAAGGGGTACGAGCAGTACTTC. Its translation is CASRTKGYEQYF.

This clone was observed once. The chain links TRBV18 to TRBJ2-5, with TRBD2 as a possible D gene (6 bases). Per the germline V gene, CDR1 is KGHSH and CDR2 is LQKENI. V lost 6 bases to trimming and J lost 4 bases, with 9 bases between them. The CDR3 has 12 residues. The CDR3 coding sequence is TGTGCCAGCTCGTCGGAGGGAGAGACCCAGTACTTC. Translation: CASSSEGETQYF.

The chain joins TRBV6-6 to TRBJ2-7, with D perhaps matching TRBD1 (5 bases). The CDR3 consists of 15 residues. Deletions cut 7 bases from V and 0 bases from J, with 16 bases between. Germline CDR1 MNHNY, CDR2 SVGAGI (reference sequence). The CDR3 DNA sequence: TGTGCCAGCATCGGACAAGCCTGGAGCTCCTACGAGCAGTACTTC. It is translated as CASIGQAWSSYEQYF.

The CDR3 protein is CASSAAHSSYRETEAFF. In DNA, the CDR3 is TGTGCCAGCAGCGCCGCGCATAGTTCCTACAGGGAGACTGAAGCTTTCTTT. The rearrangement uses TRBV9 and TRBJ1-1, with D possibly being TRBD1 (6 bases). This CDR3 is 17 amino acids long. V was clipped by 3 bases and J by 5 bases, with 23 bases between them. Germline V gene lookup returns CDR1 SGDLS and CDR2 YYNGEE. Filled out from reference TRBV9 and TRBJ1-1, the complete variable domain reads DSGVTQTPKHLITATGQRVTLRCSPRSGDLSVYWYQQSLDQGLQFLIQYYNGEERAKGNILERFSAQQFPDLHSELNLSSLELGDSALYFCASSAAHSSYRETEAFFGQGTRLTVV.

The chain joins TRBV4-3 to TRBJ1-4; D gene uncertain. V was shortened by 4 bases and J by 0 bases, with 6 bases between the two germline ends. The CDR3 is made up of 14 amino acids. Germline assignment: CDR1 LGHNA and CDR2 YSLEER. For the CDR3, the DNA is TGCGCCAGCAGCCTGAGCGCAACTAATGAAAAACTGTTTTTT. The encoded protein is CASSLSATNEKLFF.